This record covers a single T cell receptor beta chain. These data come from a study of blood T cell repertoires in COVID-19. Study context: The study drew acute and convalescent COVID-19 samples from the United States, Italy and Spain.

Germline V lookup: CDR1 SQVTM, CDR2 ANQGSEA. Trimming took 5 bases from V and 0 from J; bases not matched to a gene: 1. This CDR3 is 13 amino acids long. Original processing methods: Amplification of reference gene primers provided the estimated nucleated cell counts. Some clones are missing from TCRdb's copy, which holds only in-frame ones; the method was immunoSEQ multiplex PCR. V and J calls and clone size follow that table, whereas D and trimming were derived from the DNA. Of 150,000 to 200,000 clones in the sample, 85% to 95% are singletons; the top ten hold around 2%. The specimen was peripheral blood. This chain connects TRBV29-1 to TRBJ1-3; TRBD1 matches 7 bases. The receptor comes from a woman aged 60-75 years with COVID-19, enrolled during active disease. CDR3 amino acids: CSVWTGSGNTIYF. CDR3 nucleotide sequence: TGCAGCGTTTGGACAGGCTCTGGAAACACCATATATTTT.